A selection of T cell receptor beta chains follows, all from one sample in a study of early T cells in non-severe SARS-CoV-2 infection. From the 5' RACE reads, TCRdb called clonotypes with MiXCR, one entry per CDR3 protein. The sample records tens of thousands of distinct CDR3 sequences, about a tenth being singletons. Specimen: whole blood. Source of these receptors: an adult who was a healthcare worker with PCR-confirmed SARS-CoV-2 infection or an uninfected control (not recorded which). The CDR3 runs from the conserved cysteine through the conserved F or W. A D gene is named only where the DNA matches it firmly. Clone sizes are given selectively: once, few, many, or a class where the clone is expanded.

V: TRBV4-1; D: TRBD2; size: many; J: TRBJ2-5; CDR3: CASSQTSGRFETQYF; DNA: TGCGCCAGCAGCCAAACTAGCGGGAGATTTGAGACCCAGTACTTC
V: TRBV28; D: NA; size: many; J: TRBJ2-3; CDR3: CASSHRLVFRTDTQYF; DNA: TGTGCCAGCAGTCACCGACTGGTCTTCCGCACAGATACGCAGTATTTT
V: TRBV7-9; D: TRBD2; size: few; J: TRBJ2-1; CDR3: CASSRGRTSGDNEQFF; DNA: TGTGCCAGCAGCCGGGGGCGGACTAGCGGAGACAATGAGCAGTTCTTC
V: TRBV3-1; D: TRBD1; size: once; J: TRBJ1-2; CDR3: CASSHGTGDGYTF; DNA: TGTGCCAGCAGCCACGGGACAGGGGATGGCTACACCTTC
V: TRBV20-1; D: NA; size: few; J: TRBJ2-7; CDR3: CSANSVEQYF; DNA: TGCAGTGCTAATTCCGTCGAGCAGTACTTC
V: TRBV5-6; D: NA; size: few; J: TRBJ1-2; CDR3: CASSFGRDWGYTF; DNA: TGTGCCAGCAGCTTCGGTCGCGACTGGGGCTACACCTTC
V: TRBV5-1; D: NA; size: NA; J: TRBJ2-7; CDR3: CASRETGTSSYEQYF; DNA: TGCGCCAGCAGGGAGACAGGTACGAGCTCCTACGAGCAGTACTTC
V: TRBV28; D: NA; size: few; J: TRBJ2-7; CDR3: CASSLVDSYEQYF; DNA: TGTGCCAGCAGTTTAGTGGACTCCTACGAGCAGTACTTC
V: TRBV28; D: NA; size: few; J: TRBJ2-5; CDR3: CASSSPQDEETQYF; DNA: TGTGCCAGCAGTTCCCCCCAGGACGAAGAGACCCAGTACTTC
V: TRBV20-1; D: NA; size: many; J: TRBJ2-2; CDR3: CSARASGVVTGELFF; DNA: TGCAGTGCTAGAGCCTCAGGGGTCGTAACCGGGGAGCTGTTTTTT
V: TRBV5-1; D: NA; size: NA; J: TRBJ2-1; CDR3: CASSLEGTAYNEQFF; DNA: TGCGCCAGCAGCTTGGAGGGGACGGCCTACAATGAGCAGTTCTTC
V: TRBV28; D: TRBD2; size: NA; J: TRBJ2-3; CDR3: CASSLWTSGGNTDTQYF; DNA: TGTGCCAGCAGTTTATGGACTAGCGGGGGTAACACAGATACGCAGTATTTT
V: TRBV11-2; D: NA; size: few; J: TRBJ2-4; CDR3: CASSLDLLWDVKNIQYF; DNA: TGTGCCAGCAGCTTAGATCTTCTTTGGGACGTCAAAAACATTCAGTACTTC
V: TRBV30; D: TRBD2; size: few; J: TRBJ2-1; CDR3: CAWSGAGVFSKQFF; DNA: TGTGCCTGGAGTGGTGCGGGAGTTTTCTCGAAGCAGTTCTTC
V: TRBV15; D: NA; size: few; J: TRBJ2-3; CDR3: CATSRDKRGTDTQYF; DNA: TGTGCCACCAGCAGAGATAAAAGGGGTACAGATACGCAGTATTTT
V: TRBV5-4; D: NA; size: few; J: TRBJ2-2; CDR3: CASSLSRGLNTGELFF; DNA: TGTGCCAGCAGCTTGTCGCGGGGTCTGAACACCGGGGAGCTGTTTTTT
V: TRBV12-3/TRBV12-4; D: TRBD1; size: NA; J: TRBJ2-7; CDR3: CASSTGAHEQYF; DNA: TGTGCCAGCAGTACAGGGGCCCACGAGCAGTACTTC
V: TRBV9; D: NA; size: many; J: TRBJ1-4; CDR3: CASSAGRSTNEKLFF; DNA: TGTGCCAGCAGTGCAGGCCGTTCAACTAATGAAAAACTGTTTTTT
V: TRBV11-2; D: TRBD2; size: many; J: TRBJ2-1; CDR3: CASSLEGLSGSSYNEQFF; DNA: TGTGCCAGCAGCTTAGAGGGCCTTAGCGGGAGCTCCTACAATGAGCAGTTCTTC
V: TRBV2; D: NA; size: few; J: TRBJ2-3; CDR3: CARGNQGWDTQYF; DNA: TGTGCCAGAGGCAACCAGGGCTGGGATACGCAGTATTTT
V: TRBV20-1; D: TRBD2; size: NA; J: TRBJ2-7; CDR3: CSAIGLAGGYEQYF; DNA: TGCAGTGCTATCGGACTAGCGGGGGGCTACGAGCAGTACTTC
V: TRBV7-9; D: NA; size: NA; J: TRBJ2-7; CDR3: CASSFTETYEQYF; DNA: TGTGCCAGCAGCTTTACGGAGACCTACGAGCAGTACTTC
V: TRBV28; D: TRBD2; size: NA; J: TRBJ2-1; CDR3: CASSGSGLPYNEQFF; DNA: TGTGCCAGCAGTGGTAGCGGGCTGCCGTACAATGAGCAGTTCTTC
V: TRBV28; D: NA; size: NA; J: TRBJ2-1; CDR3: CASSFSAGYNEQFF; DNA: TGTGCCAGCAGTTTCAGTGCGGGCTACAATGAGCAGTTCTTC
V: TRBV7-9; D: TRBD2; size: few; J: TRBJ2-1; CDR3: CASSQGLAGAANEQFF; DNA: TGTGCCAGCAGCCAAGGACTAGCGGGGGCTGCCAATGAGCAGTTCTTC
V: TRBV3-1; D: NA; size: NA; J: TRBJ2-5; CDR3: CASSTLRETQYF; DNA: TGCGCCAGCAGCACACTCAGAGAGACCCAGTACTTC
V: TRBV28; D: TRBD2; size: few; J: TRBJ2-2; CDR3: CASRGREAGELFF; DNA: TGTGCCAGCAGGGGGCGGGAGGCCGGGGAGCTGTTTTTT
V: TRBV20-1; D: NA; size: NA; J: TRBJ2-7; CDR3: CSAETTGEPYEQYF; DNA: TGCAGTGCAGAAACGACTGGAGAACCCTACGAGCAGTACTTC
V: TRBV4-1; D: NA; size: NA; J: TRBJ2-3; CDR3: CASSQDVGAHTQYF; DNA: TGCGCCAGCAGCCAAGATGTGGGGGCACATACGCAGTATTTT
V: TRBV13; D: TRBD2; size: NA; J: TRBJ2-1; CDR3: CASSLHGTSRNNEQFF; DNA: TGTGCCAGCAGCTTACATGGGACTAGCCGAAACAATGAGCAGTTCTTC